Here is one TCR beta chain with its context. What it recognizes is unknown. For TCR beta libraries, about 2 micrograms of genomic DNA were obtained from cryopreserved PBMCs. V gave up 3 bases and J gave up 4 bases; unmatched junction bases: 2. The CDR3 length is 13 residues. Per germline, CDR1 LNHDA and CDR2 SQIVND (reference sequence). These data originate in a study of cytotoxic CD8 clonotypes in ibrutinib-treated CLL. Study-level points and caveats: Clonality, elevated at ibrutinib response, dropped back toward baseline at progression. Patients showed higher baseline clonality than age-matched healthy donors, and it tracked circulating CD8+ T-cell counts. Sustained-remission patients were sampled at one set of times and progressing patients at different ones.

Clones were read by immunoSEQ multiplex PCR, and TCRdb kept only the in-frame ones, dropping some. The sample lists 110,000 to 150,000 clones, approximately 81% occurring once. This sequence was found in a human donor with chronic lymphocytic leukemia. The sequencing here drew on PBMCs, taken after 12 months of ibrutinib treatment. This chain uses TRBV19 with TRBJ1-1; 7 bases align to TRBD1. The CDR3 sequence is CASSMGTVTEAFF. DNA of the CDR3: TGTGCCAGTAGTATGGGGACAGTCACTGAAGCTTTCTTT.